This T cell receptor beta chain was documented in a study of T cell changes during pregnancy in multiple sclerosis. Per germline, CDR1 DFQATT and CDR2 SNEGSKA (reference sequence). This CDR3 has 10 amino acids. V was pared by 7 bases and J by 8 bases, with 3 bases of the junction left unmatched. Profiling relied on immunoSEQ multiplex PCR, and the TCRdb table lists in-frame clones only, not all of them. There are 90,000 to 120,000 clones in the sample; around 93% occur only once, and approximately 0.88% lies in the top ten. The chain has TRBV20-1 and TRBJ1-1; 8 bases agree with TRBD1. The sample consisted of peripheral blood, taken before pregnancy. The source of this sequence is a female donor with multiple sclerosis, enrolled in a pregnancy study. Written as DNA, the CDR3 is TGCAGTGTCTGGACAGGGGAAGCTTTCTTT. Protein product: CSVWTGEAFF.